A selection of T cell receptor beta chains follows, all from one sample in a study of technical replicates of blood from several donors. Here immunoSEQ multiplex PCR was the method, and the copy in TCRdb shows in-frame clones only, minus some. The sample yields 65,000 to 80,000 clones, 95% to 97% seen once. Material: T cells isolated from PBMCs. The receptors derive from a human donor in good health. CDR3s include the opening cysteine and the closing phenylalanine or tryptophan. D genes are given only for firm matches. The listing skips clone size in some rows; elsewhere it reads once, few, many or a size class.

j_call clone_size v_call d_call cdr3_aa cdr3_nt
TRBJ1-3 NA TRBV7-9 NA CASSEGVSGNTIYF TGTGCCAGTTCAGAGGGGGTCTCCGGAAACACCATATATTTT
TRBJ1-1 once TRBV11-2 NA CASSLDIGTEAFF TGTGCCAGCAGCTTAGATATCGGGACTGAAGCTTTCTTT
TRBJ1-5 few TRBV28 NA CASSLRVGNQPQHF TGTGCCAGCAGTCTCCGAGTGGGCAATCAGCCCCAGCATTTT
TRBJ2-6 NA TRBV29-1 TRBD1 CSVGGQGALRGANVLTF TGCAGCGTTGGTGGACAGGGGGCGCTTCGAGGGGCCAACGTCCTGACTTTC
TRBJ2-7 NA TRBV7-8 TRBD1 CASSSDRRNYEQYF TGTGCCAGCAGCTCGGACAGGCGAAACTACGAGCAGTACTTC
TRBJ1-5 NA TRBV30 TRBD1 CALDRGNQPQHF TGTGCCCTGGACAGGGGCAATCAGCCCCAGCATTTT
TRBJ2-2 NA TRBV6-4 TRBD1 CASSDSTGSVGELFF TGTGCCAGCAGTGACTCGACAGGGTCCGTCGGGGAGCTGTTTTTT
TRBJ2-7 NA TRBV7-8 NA CASSLARSTDEQYF TGTGCCAGCAGCTTAGCACGGAGTACCGACGAGCAGTACTTC
TRBJ1-2 once TRBV2 TRBD1 CASSEALRGLKDYGYTF TGTGCCAGCAGTGAAGCACTCAGGGGGCTGAAGGACTATGGCTACACCTTC
TRBJ2-4 NA TRBV10-3 TRBD1 CAISESATGGAKNIQYF TGTGCCATCAGTGAGTCCGCGACAGGGGGGGCCAAAAACATTCAGTACTTC
TRBJ2-3 NA TRBV7-6 NA CASSLRWASETFTDTQYF TGTGCCAGCAGCCTACGATGGGCTAGCGAGACCTTCACAGATACGCAGTATTTT
TRBJ1-4 NA TRBV7-9 TRBD1 CASSSGQGNWREKLFF TGTGCCAGCAGCTCTGGACAGGGCAATTGGAGGGAAAAACTGTTTTTT
TRBJ1-2 NA TRBV9 NA CASSVTGYGYTF TGTGCCAGCAGCGTTACAGGGTATGGCTACACCTTC
TRBJ2-7 NA TRBV5-5 NA CASSFADFYQDEQYF TGTGCCAGCAGCTTTGCGGACTTTTACCAGGACGAGCAGTACTTC
TRBJ2-1 NA TRBV27 NA CASSLAGPNNEQFF TGTGCCAGCAGTTTAGCGGGGCCTAACAATGAGCAGTTCTTC
TRBJ2-7 NA TRBV11-1 TRBD1 CASSRDRVYEQYF TGTGCCAGCAGCCGGGACAGGGTCTACGAGCAGTACTTC
TRBJ2-1 NA TRBV6-1 TRBD1 CASMLGQGYNEQFF TGTGCCAGCATGTTGGGACAGGGCTACAATGAGCAGTTCTTC
TRBJ1-2 NA TRBV6-5 TRBD1 CASSYSGTGTGYTF TGTGCCAGCAGTTACTCCGGGACAGGGACTGGCTACACCTTC
TRBJ2-2 NA TRBV29-1 TRBD1 CSIGQGLGSGELFF TGCAGCATCGGACAGGGTTTAGGATCCGGGGAGCTGTTTTTT